This TCR beta chain was sequenced in a study of T cell responses to AZD1222 COVID-19 vaccine (dated by TCRdb to 2020 to 2022). A note on the overall study: AZD1222 recipients whose second dose came at about 4 weeks and those whose second dose came at about 12 weeks were combined into one group, since spike-specific TCR depth and breadth did not differ between the two schedules. Trial participants were enrolled by age into 18-55, 56-69 and 70-plus year subgroups, with about 150, 28 and 57 TCR-sequenced participants respectively. TCR sequencing covered roughly 230 trial participants: nearly 210 given two doses of AZD1222 and 26 given two doses of MenACWY control vaccine. Broader findings and caveats from the paper: After two AZD1222 doses, spike-specific TCR breadth and depth were significantly higher than at day 0 and than in MenACWY recipients. No day 14 peak-response samples were available, so repertoires were characterized only after the peak T cell response. Only five or six AZD1222 recipients were SARS-CoV-2 seropositive at baseline, limiting conclusions about previously exposed vaccinees. Reportedly, almost half of the unique spike-specific TCRs recognized epitopes lying outside the regions that are mutated in the B.1.351 and B.1.1.7 variants. Vaccine-associated CD4 TCRs spanned the whole spike protein, with dominant responses in regions 160-218 and 743-854. In the small 56-69-year group, the increase in depth fell short of significance, most likely because of low power. Participants were mostly white British, with more females than males. The authors suggested clonal diversity may have been underestimated.

The CDR3 regions of human TCRbeta chains were subjected to immunosequencing. On the study's bioinformatics: Repertoire TCRs were checked for matches against a reference library of SARS-CoV-2-specific TCRs that had been generated using the MIRA antigen-specificity platform. Breadth was defined as the fraction of unique TCRs that were SARS-CoV-2-associated, and depth was defined as the fraction of total T cells that were SARS-CoV-2-associated. Each spike-specific TCR was assigned to its reactive spike region and to a CD4 or CD8 class using the MIRA data. Log10-transformed breadth and depth values were compared by one-way ANOVA with Sidak's multiple comparisons tests. TCRdb re-hosts the immuneACCESS table, in-frame sequences only. Its copies lack some clones; in the studies checked, an unresolved V gene accounts for under half of them, and the cause for the rest is not known. V, J and clone size derive from that table, while D and trimming were established from the DNA sequence. For this sample the table gives more than 110,000 clones, of which approximately 92% were detected only once. Approximately 4.7% of the sample is in the top ten clones.

About this clone: Its specific antigen is unknown. Base qualities are not recorded, but no much larger clone differs from it by a single base.

Explained via the paper, the time point label denotes: baseline before first vaccination. The vaccinee samples were drawn from two UK trials, COV001 and COV002, one of which was a single-blind randomized controlled phase 2/3 trial testing AZD1222 (ChAdOx1 nCoV-19) in healthy adults. For TCRbeta chain sequencing, PBMC samples were collected from trial participants at day 0 and at day 28 after the second dose. From a lookup of the germline V gene (reference sequence), CDR1 and CDR2 are MNHEY and SMNVEV. From the cysteine through the phenylalanine, the CDR3 covers 15 amino acids. CDR3 DNA is the only sequence kept; it has 45 bases, read in frame from the first base. V and J are trimmed by 2 bases and 2 bases, and the gene matches miss 1 base of the junction.

The source of this sequence is an adult in good health. The input for sequencing was peripheral blood, taken on day 0 of AZD1222 vaccination. The chain uses TRBV27 and TRBJ1-5; TRBD1 fits 9 bases in the junction. The CDR3 here reads CASSLTGGGNQPQHF. The DNA sequence follows: TGTGCCAGCAGTTTAACAGGGGGCGGCAATCAGCCCCAGCATTTT.